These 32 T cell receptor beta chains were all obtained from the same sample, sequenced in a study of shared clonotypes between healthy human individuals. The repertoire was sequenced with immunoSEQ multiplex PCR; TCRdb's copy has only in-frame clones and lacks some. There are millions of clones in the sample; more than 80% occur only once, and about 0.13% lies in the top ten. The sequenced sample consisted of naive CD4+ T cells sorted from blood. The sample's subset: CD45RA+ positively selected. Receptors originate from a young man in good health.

This chain's CDR3 is CASSPPWGVSTDTQYF. The CDR3 nucleotides are TGTGCCAGCTCCCCCCCTTGGGGGGTTAGTACAGATACGCAGTATTTT. The rearrangement uses TRBV9 and TRBJ2-3; a weak D match, TRBD2 (6 bases). V was shortened by 7 bases and J by 3 bases, with 21 bases between the two germline ends. Germline V gives CDR1 SGDLS, CDR2 YYNGEE. This CDR3 region has 16 residues. The entire variable domain, with the rest obtained from reference TRBV9 and TRBJ2-3, is as follows: DSGVTQTPKHLITATGQRVTLRCSPRSGDLSVYWYQQSLDQGLQFLIQYYNGEERAKGNILERFSAQQFPDLHSELNLSSLELGDSALYFCASSPPWGVSTDTQYFGPGTRLTVL.

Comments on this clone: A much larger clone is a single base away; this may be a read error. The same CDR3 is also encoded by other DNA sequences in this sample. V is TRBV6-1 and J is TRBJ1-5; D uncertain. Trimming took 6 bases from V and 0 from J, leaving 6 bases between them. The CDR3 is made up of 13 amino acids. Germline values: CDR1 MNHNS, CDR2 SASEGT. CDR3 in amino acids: CASRLDSNQPQHF. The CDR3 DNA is TGTGCCAGCAGGTTGGATAGCAATCAGCCCCAGCATTTT.

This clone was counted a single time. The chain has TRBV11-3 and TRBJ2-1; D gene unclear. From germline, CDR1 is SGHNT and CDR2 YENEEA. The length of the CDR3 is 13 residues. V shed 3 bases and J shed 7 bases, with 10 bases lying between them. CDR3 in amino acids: CASSFSTPNEQFF. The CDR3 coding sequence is TGTGCCAGCAGCTTCTCGACTCCGAATGAGCAGTTCTTC.

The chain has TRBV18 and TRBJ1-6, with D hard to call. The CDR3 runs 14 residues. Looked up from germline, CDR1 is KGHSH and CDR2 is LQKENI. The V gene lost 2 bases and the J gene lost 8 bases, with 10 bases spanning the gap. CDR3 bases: TGTGCCAGCTCACCAAACGGTGGGGATTCACCCCTCCACTTT. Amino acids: CASSPNGGDSPLHF.

As DNA, the CDR3 is TGTGCCAGCAGCTTTCTGAGCGGGAGGGTCCGGGGGGAGCAGTTCTTC. It is translated as CASSFLSGRVRGEQFF. V and J are TRBV7-2 and TRBJ2-1; TRBD2 agrees at 10 bases. J gave up 10 bases and V 3 bases, and 12 bases lay outside the gene matches. This CDR3 comprises 16 residues. Germline loops: CDR1 SGHTA, CDR2 FQGNSA.

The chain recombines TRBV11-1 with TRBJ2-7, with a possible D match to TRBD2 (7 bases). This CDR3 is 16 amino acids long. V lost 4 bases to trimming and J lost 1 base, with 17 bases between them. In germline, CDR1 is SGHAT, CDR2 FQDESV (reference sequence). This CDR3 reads CASSSTGLGGSYEQYF. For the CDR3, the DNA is TGTGCCAGCAGCTCGACCGGACTAGGGGGATCCTACGAGCAGTACTTC.

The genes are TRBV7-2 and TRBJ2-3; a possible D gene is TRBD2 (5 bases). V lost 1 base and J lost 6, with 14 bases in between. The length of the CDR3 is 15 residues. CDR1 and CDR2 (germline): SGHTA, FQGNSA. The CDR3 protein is CASSLEVVRGDTQYF. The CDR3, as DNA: TGTGCCAGCAGCTTAGAGGTGGTGCGCGGGGATACGCAGTATTTT.

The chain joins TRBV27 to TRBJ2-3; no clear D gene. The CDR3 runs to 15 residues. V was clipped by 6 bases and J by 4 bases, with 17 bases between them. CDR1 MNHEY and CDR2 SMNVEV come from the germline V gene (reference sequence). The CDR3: CASRSANTWPDTQYF. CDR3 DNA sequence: TGTGCCAGCAGGTCAGCTAACACTTGGCCAGATACGCAGTATTTT.

Here the CDR3 DNA reads TGCGCCAGCAGCTTGGGAACAGGGCACGAGACCCAGTACTTC. Translating it yields CASSLGTGHETQYF. The chain carries TRBV5-1 and TRBJ2-5, with D perhaps TRBD1 (6 bases). The CDR3 contains 14 residues. Between the trimmed V and J ends, which lost 0 bases and 5 bases, there was a span of 11 bases. The germline gives CDR1 SGHRS, CDR2 YFSETQ. The full variable domain, with the rest looked up from reference TRBV5-1 and TRBJ2-5, is KAGVTQTPRYLIKTRGQQVTLSCSPISGHRSVSWYQQTPGQGLQFLFEYFSETQRNKGNFPGRFSGRQFSNSRSEMNVSTLELGDSALYLCASSLGTGHETQYFGPGTRLLVL.

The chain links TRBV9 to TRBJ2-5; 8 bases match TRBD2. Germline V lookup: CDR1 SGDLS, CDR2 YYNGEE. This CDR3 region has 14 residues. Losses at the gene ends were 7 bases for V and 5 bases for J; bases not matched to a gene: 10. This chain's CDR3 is CASARGGPGETQYF. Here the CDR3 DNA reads TGTGCCAGCGCCCGGGGGGGGCCGGGCGAGACCCAGTACTTC.

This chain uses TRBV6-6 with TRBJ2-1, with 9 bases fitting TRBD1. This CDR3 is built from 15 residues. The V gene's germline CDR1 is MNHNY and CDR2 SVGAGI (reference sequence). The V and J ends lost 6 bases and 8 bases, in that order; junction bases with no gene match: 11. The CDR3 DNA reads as TGTGCCAGCAGCCCACAGGGGGCCGGCGGAGATGAGCAGTTCTTC. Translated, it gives CASSPQGAGGDEQFF.

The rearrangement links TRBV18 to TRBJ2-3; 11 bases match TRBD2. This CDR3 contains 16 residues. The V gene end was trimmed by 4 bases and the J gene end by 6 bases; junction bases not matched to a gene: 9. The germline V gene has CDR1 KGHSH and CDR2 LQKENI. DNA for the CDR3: TGTGCCAGCTCACAACCGGGACTAGCGGTCGAGGATACGCAGTATTTT. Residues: CASSQPGLAVEDTQYF.

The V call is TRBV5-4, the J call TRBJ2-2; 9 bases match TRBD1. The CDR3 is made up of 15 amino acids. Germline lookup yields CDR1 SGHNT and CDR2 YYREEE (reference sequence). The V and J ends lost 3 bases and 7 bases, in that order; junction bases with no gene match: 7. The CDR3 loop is CASSSRTGVIGELFF. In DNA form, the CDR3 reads TGTGCCAGCAGCTCCAGGACAGGGGTTATCGGGGAGCTGTTTTTT.

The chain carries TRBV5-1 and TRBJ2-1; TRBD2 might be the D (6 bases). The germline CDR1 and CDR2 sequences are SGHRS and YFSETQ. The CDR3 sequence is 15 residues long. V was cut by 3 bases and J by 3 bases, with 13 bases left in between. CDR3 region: CASSSGGDFYNEQFF. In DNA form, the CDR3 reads TGCGCCAGCAGCTCCGGAGGGGATTTCTACAATGAGCAGTTCTTC.

Here the CDR3 reads CASSLQSNTGELFF. The CDR3 nucleotides read TGTGCCAGCAGCTTACAGTCGAACACCGGGGAGCTGTTTTTT. The chain recombines TRBV7-2 with TRBJ2-2, with no clear D. The V gene's germline CDR1 is SGHTA and CDR2 FQGNSA. The CDR3 runs 14 residues. Deletions cut 2 bases from V and 0 bases from J, with 4 bases between.

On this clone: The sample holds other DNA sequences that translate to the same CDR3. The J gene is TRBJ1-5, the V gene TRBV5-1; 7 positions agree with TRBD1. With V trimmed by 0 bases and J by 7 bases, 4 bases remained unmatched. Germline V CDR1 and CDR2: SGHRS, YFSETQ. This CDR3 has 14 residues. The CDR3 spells CASSLVGGGQPQHF. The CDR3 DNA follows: TGCGCCAGCAGCTTGGTAGGGGGCGGACAGCCCCAGCATTTT.

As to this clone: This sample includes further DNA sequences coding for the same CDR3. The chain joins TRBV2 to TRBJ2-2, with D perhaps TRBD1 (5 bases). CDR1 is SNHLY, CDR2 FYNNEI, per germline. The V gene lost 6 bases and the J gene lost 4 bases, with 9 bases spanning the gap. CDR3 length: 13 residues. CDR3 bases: TGTGCCAGCAGCGGTGACAGCACCGGGGAGCTGTTTTTT. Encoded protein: CASSGDSTGELFF.

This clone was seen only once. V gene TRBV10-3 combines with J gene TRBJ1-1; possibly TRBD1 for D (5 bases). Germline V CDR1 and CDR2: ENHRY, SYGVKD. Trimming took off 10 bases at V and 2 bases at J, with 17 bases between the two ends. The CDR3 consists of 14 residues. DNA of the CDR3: TGTGCCACCACAGAGCGACAGTCAAACACTGAAGCTTTCTTT. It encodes CATTERQSNTEAFF.

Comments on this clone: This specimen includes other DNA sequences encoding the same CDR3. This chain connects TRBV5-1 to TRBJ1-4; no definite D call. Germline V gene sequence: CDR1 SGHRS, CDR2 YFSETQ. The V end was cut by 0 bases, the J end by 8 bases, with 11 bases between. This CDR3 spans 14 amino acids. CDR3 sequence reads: CASSLGGSGEKLFF. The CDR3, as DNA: TGCGCCAGCAGCTTGGGAGGGTCCGGGGAAAAACTGTTTTTT.

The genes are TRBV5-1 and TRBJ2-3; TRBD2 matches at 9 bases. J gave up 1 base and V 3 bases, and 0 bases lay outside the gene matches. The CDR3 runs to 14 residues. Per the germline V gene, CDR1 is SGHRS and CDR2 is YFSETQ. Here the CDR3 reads CASSWTSGTDTQYF. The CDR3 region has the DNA TGCGCCAGCAGCTGGACTAGCGGCACAGATACGCAGTATTTT.

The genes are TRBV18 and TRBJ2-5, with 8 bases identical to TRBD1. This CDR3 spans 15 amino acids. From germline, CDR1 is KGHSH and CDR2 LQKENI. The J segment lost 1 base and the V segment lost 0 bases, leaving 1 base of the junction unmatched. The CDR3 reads CASSPPTGVQETQYF. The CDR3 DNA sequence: TGTGCCAGCTCACCACCGACAGGGGTCCAAGAGACCCAGTACTTC.

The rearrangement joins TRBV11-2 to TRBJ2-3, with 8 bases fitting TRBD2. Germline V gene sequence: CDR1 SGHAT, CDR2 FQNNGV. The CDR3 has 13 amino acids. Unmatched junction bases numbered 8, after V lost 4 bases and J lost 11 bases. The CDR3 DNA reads TGTGCCAGCAGCTCCCAGGTCGCGGGGGGGCAGTATTTT. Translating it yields CASSSQVAGGQYF. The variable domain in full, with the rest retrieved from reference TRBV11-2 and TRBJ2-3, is EAGVAQSPRYKIIEKRQSVAFWCNPISGHATLYWYQQILGQGPKLLIQFQNNGVVDDSQLPKDRFSAERLKGVDSTLKIQPAKLEDSAVYLCASSSQVAGGQYFGPGTRLTVL.

CDR3 in DNA: TGTGCCAGCAATCGGGAGACCCAGTACTTC. Its protein is CASNRETQYF. This chain connects TRBV6-1 to TRBJ2-5; the D is unclear. The CDR3 runs to 10 residues. Trimming took 7 bases from V and 5 from J, leaving 5 bases between them. Germline-derived CDR1 and CDR2 are MNHNS and SASEGT.

The CDR3 reads CASSPDRGYGYTF. The CDR3, as DNA: TGTGCCAGCAGCCCGGACAGGGGATATGGCTACACCTTC. The rearrangement uses TRBV7-3 and TRBJ1-2, with TRBD1 matching 9 bases. CDR3 size: 13 residues. Germline V CDR1 and CDR2: SGHTA, FQGTGA. The ends lost 5 bases at V and 5 bases at J; junction bases unmatched: 3.

The CDR3 nucleotides read TGTGCCAGCAGCTTAGACAGGGGCTATTCACCCCTCCACTTT. It encodes CASSLDRGYSPLHF. The chain has TRBV11-2 and TRBJ1-6; perhaps TRBD1 as D (6 bases). CDR1 SGHAT and CDR2 FQNNGV come from the germline V gene. The CDR3 runs to 14 residues. V lost 0 bases and J lost 8, with 8 bases in between.

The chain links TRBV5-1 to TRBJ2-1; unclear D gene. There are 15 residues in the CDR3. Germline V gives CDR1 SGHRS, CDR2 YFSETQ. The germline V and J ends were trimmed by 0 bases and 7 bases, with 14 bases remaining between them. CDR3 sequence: CASSLEATLANEQFF. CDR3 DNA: TGCGCCAGCAGCTTGGAGGCCACATTAGCTAATGAGCAGTTCTTC. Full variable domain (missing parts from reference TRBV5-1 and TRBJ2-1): KAGVTQTPRYLIKTRGQQVTLSCSPISGHRSVSWYQQTPGQGLQFLFEYFSETQRNKGNFPGRFSGRQFSNSRSEMNVSTLELGDSALYLCASSLEATLANEQFFGPGTRLTVL.

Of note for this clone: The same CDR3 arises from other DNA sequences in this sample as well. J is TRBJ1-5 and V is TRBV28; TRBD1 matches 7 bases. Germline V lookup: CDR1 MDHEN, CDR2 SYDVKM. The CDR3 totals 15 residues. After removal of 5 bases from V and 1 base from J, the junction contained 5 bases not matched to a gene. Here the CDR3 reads CASSRQGNSNQPQHF. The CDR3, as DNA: TGTGCCAGCAGTCGACAGGGTAACAGCAATCAGCCCCAGCATTTT.

Here the CDR3 reads CASSVGDSRLGTQYF. DNA for the CDR3: TGTGCCAGCAGTGTCGGGGACAGCCGCTTGGGGACCCAGTACTTC. The V gene is TRBV6-1, the J gene TRBJ2-5; 7 positions agree with TRBD1. Germline loops: CDR1 MNHNS, CDR2 SASEGT. V lost 4 bases to trimming and J lost 7 bases; unmatched junction nucleotides: 12. The CDR3 is made up of 15 amino acids.

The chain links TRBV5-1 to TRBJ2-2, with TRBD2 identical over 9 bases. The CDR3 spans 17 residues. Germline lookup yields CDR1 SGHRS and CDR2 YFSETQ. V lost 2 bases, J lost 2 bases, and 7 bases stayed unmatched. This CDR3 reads CASSLDSGGGNTGELFF. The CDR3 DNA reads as TGCGCCAGCAGCTTAGATAGCGGGGGAGGAAACACCGGGGAGCTGTTTTTT.

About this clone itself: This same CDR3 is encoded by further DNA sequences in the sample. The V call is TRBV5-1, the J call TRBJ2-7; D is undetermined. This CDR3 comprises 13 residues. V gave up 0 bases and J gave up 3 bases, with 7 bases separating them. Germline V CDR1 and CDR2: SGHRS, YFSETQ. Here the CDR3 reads CASSLEGHYEQYF. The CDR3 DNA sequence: TGCGCCAGCAGCTTGGAGGGCCACTACGAGCAGTACTTC.

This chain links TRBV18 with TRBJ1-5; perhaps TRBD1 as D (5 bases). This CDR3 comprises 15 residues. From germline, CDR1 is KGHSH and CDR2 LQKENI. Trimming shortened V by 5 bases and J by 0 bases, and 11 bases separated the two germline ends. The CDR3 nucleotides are TGTGCCAGCTCAAGGGCGGGGGATAGCAATCAGCCCCAGCATTTT. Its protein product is CASSRAGDSNQPQHF.

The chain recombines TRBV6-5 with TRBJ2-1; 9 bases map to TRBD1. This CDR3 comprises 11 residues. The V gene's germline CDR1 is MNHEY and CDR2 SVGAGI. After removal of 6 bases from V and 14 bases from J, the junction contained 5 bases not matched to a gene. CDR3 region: CASRRDREEFF. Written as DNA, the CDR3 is TGTGCCAGCAGGAGGGACAGGGAGGAGTTCTTC.